This T cell receptor (beta chain) was captured by sequencing in a study of cytomegalovirus exposure and HLA in healthy donors. Study context: Among 350 to 500 genotyped donors, around 80% fell in the Caucasian-associated ancestry cluster.

Germline CDR1 and CDR2: SGHNT and YENEEA. V lost 4 bases and J lost 2; bases outside the gene matches: 7. The CDR3 is 15 amino acids. Researchers ran the PCR with 60 Vbeta and 13 Jbeta primers. Clones were sequenced by immunoSEQ multiplex PCR, and TCRdb holds only the in-frame ones, with some missing. Of 130,000 to 150,000 clones in the sample, approximately 80% were seen once. The sample was PBMCs. The V call is TRBV11-3, the J call TRBJ1-2; TRBD1 matches at 7 bases. The source of this sequence is a boy between 2 and 15 years old in good health and CMV-seronegative. In DNA, the CDR3 is TGTGCCAGCAGCTCCTGGGACAGATCCAACTATGGCTACACCTTC. It codes for CASSSWDRSNYGYTF.